Sequencing of this T cell receptor (beta chain) was carried out in a study of T cell changes during pregnancy in multiple sclerosis. TCRdb's copy holds only in-frame clones and misses some; the assay was immunoSEQ multiplex PCR. The profile shows approximately 88,000 clones, roughly 92% of them singletons. The CDR3 is made up of 18 amino acids. The germline V gene encodes CDR1 MRHNA and CDR2 SNTAGT. V shed 10 bases, J shed 3 bases, and the junction held 11 bases outside the gene matches. Sequencing used peripheral blood, obtained in the first trimester of pregnancy. The clonotype was recovered from a female donor with multiple sclerosis, enrolled in a pregnancy study. The V gene is TRBV6-4, the J gene TRBJ2-2; 16 positions agree with TRBD2. The CDR3 sequence is CANNGTSGRASDTGELFF. CDR3 in DNA: TGTGCCAACAACGGGACTAGCGGGAGGGCCTCGGACACCGGGGAGCTGTTTTTT.